The 17 T cell receptor beta chains below come from one sample, sequenced in a study of CD8 T cells in Susac syndrome. When the RNA was reverse transcribed, random hexamers were used with an input of roughly 0.45 to 1 ug. TCRdb called the immunoSEQ multiplex PCR reads again in MiXCR, with one record for every CDR3 protein. The sample consists of fewer than 200,000 distinct CDR3 sequences, roughly 92% of them appearing once. The specimen was CD4+ T cells from PBMCs. The receptors were gathered from a human donor in good health.

The V call is TRBV30, the J call TRBJ1-5; TRBD1 aligns across 7 bases. This CDR3 has 13 amino acids. Germline assignment: CDR1 GTSNPN and CDR2 SVGIG (reference sequence). Unmatched junction bases numbered 6, after V lost 5 bases and J lost 5 bases. The CDR3 here is CAWHDRADQPQHF. Written as DNA, the CDR3 is TGTGCCTGGCACGACAGGGCGGATCAGCCCCAGCATTTT. The entire variable domain, with the rest obtained from reference TRBV30 and TRBJ1-5, is as follows: SQTIHQWPATLVQPVGSPLSLECTVEGTSNPNLYWYRQAAGRGLQLLFYSVGIGQISSEVPQNLSASRPQDRQFILSSKKLLLSDSGFYLCAWHDRADQPQHFGDGTRLSIL.

The CDR3, as DNA: TGTGCCAGCAGCATTACCTCATCCGGGGAAGGCTACACCTTC. It yields the protein CASSITSSGEGYTF. The chain couples TRBV9 to TRBJ1-2; the D is unclear. Germline lookup yields CDR1 SGDLS and CDR2 YYNGEE. The CDR3 consists of 14 residues. Trimming shortened V by 4 bases and J by 8 bases, and 18 bases separated the two germline ends.

The J gene is TRBJ1-2, the V gene TRBV18, with unresolved D. The length of the CDR3 is 12 residues. V lost 6 bases and J lost 8, with 13 bases in between. The germline CDR1 and CDR2 sequences are KGHSH and LQKENI. Here the CDR3 reads CASSTEMGGYTF. The CDR3 nucleotides are TGTGCCAGCTCGACCGAGATGGGAGGCTACACCTTC.

The chain couples TRBV11-2 to TRBJ1-6, with a tentative D call TRBD1 (6 bases). The germline V gene encodes CDR1 SGHAT and CDR2 FQNNGV. The CDR3 is made up of 16 amino acids. V was shortened by 3 bases and J by 6 bases, with 15 bases between the two germline ends. CDR3 sequence reads: CASSLGAGGTNSPLHF. The CDR3, as DNA: TGTGCCAGCAGCTTGGGGGCCGGGGGGACTAATTCACCCCTCCACTTT.

The chain carries TRBV7-2 and TRBJ2-1; possibly TRBD1 for D (6 bases). Germline CDR1 and CDR2: SGHTA and FQGNSA. This CDR3 has 14 amino acids. The V and J ends lost 1 base and 2 bases respectively, with 6 bases between them. In DNA form, the CDR3 reads TGTGCCAGCAGCTTAGGACAGGCCTACAATGAGCAGTTCTTC. The encoded protein is CASSLGQAYNEQFF.

This clonotype was recorded once. J is TRBJ2-1 and V is TRBV19; 10 bases match TRBD1. Germline lookup yields CDR1 LNHDA and CDR2 SQIVND (reference sequence). With 9 bases clipped from V and 3 bases from J, the junction kept 5 bases outside the gene matches. The CDR3 length is 14 residues. The CDR3 loop is CASQGQGNYNEQFF. The CDR3 region has the DNA TGTGCCAGCCAGGGACAGGGGAACTACAATGAGCAGTTCTTC.

V and J are TRBV9 and TRBJ2-1, with TRBD2 identical over 11 bases. The junction had 12 bases not matched to a gene; V was cut back by 0 bases and J by 7 bases. Germline assignment: CDR1 SGDLS and CDR2 YYNGEE. The CDR3 consists of 18 residues. The CDR3, as DNA: TGTGCCAGCAGCGTAGATAGCGGGGGGGCCAGAGTAAGTAATGAGCAGTTCTTC. Its protein product is CASSVDSGGARVSNEQFF.

The chain uses TRBV7-2 and TRBJ1-5; unclear D gene. The CDR3 consists of 14 residues. Germline CDR1 SGHTA, CDR2 FQGNSA. Trimming stripped 10 bases from V and 5 bases from J, with 18 bases between. The CDR3 nucleotides are TGTGCCATCACGGTAGGATCACGGGATCAGCCCCAGCATTTT. Translation gives CAITVGSRDQPQHF.

The V and J genes are TRBV7-9 and TRBJ2-1, with unresolved D. The ends were cut back, 5 bases at V and 9 bases at J, with 20 bases in the middle. This CDR3 region has 15 residues. Germline-derived CDR1 and CDR2 are SEHNR and FQNEAQ (reference sequence). Here the CDR3 reads CASSPHHSTASEQFF. The CDR3, as DNA: TGTGCCAGCAGCCCACACCACTCGACTGCCAGTGAGCAGTTCTTC.

J is TRBJ2-1 and V is TRBV20-1; 7 nucleotides agree with TRBD1. This CDR3 has 15 amino acids. The V and J ends lost 4 bases and 4 bases, in that order; junction bases with no gene match: 10. Germline V gives CDR1 DFQATT, CDR2 SNEGSKA (reference sequence). CDR3 residues: CSAKPRDSHYNEQFF. Here the CDR3 DNA reads TGCAGTGCTAAGCCCAGGGACAGCCATTACAATGAGCAGTTCTTC.

This chain joins TRBV7-2 and TRBJ1-1; D is undetermined. The V gene lost 1 base and the J gene lost 1 base, with 10 bases spanning the gap. The CDR3 is 15 amino acids. The germline gives CDR1 SGHTA, CDR2 FQGNSA. CDR3 nucleotides: TGTGCCAGCAGCTTAGTCGGCACTTCGAACACTGAAGCTTTCTTT. It encodes CASSLVGTSNTEAFF.

J is TRBJ2-1 and V is TRBV7-2, with 8 bases fitting TRBD2. The CDR3 has 16 residues. The V gene's germline CDR1 is SGHTA and CDR2 FQGNSA. The V segment lost 5 bases and the J segment 3 bases; nucleotides outside the gene matches: 9. CDR3 sequence reads: CASSPRGGQGYNEQFF. The CDR3 bases are TGTGCCAGCAGCCCACGCGGGGGGCAGGGCTACAATGAGCAGTTCTTC.

The chain has TRBV5-1 and TRBJ2-1; the D gene is possibly TRBD2 (7 bases). The ends were cut back, 4 bases at V and 4 bases at J, with 15 bases in the middle. The CDR3 has 15 amino acids. Germline lookup yields CDR1 SGHRS and CDR2 YFSETQ. CDR3 sequence (DNA): TGCGCCAGCAGCACCGGCGGGGGCCAATACAATGAGCAGTTCTTC. Translating it yields CASSTGGGQYNEQFF.

Only one count was recorded for this clonotype. This chain connects TRBV3-1 to TRBJ1-2; 7 positions match TRBD1. The CDR3 is made up of 14 amino acids. V was clipped by 4 bases and J by 6 bases; unmatched bases: 8. Germline CDR1 LGHDT, CDR2 YNNKEL (reference sequence). The CDR3 here is CASSPSRRGHGYTF. The CDR3 coding sequence is TGTGCCAGCAGCCCTTCCCGAAGGGGGCATGGCTACACCTTC.

This chain connects TRBV12-3 or TRBV12-4 to TRBJ1-5; a possible D gene is TRBD1 (5 bases). V was pared by 1 base and J by 5 bases, with 18 bases between. The CDR3 is 17 residues long. The CDR3, as DNA: TGTGCCAGCAGTTTAGTTGACATGCTGTGGGGGGATCAGCCCCAGCATTTT. This encodes CASSLVDMLWGDQPQHF.

The V gene is TRBV20-1, the J gene TRBJ2-2, with D perhaps matching TRBD2 (6 bases). CDR3 length: 14 amino acids. The germline V gene has CDR1 DFQATT and CDR2 SNEGSKA (reference sequence). Deletions cut 3 bases from V and 6 bases from J, with 14 bases between. The CDR3 DNA is TGCAGTGCTAGGGAGGGACCGCCGTCCGGGGAGCTGTTTTTT. Its translation: CSAREGPPSGELFF.

V and J are TRBV28 and TRBJ2-5, with 14 bases lining up with TRBD2. V shed 3 bases, J shed 2 bases, and the junction held 5 bases outside the gene matches. Looked up from germline, CDR1 is MDHEN and CDR2 is SYDVKM. This CDR3 has 17 amino acids. The chain's CDR3 is CASSLGGTSGGQETQYF. In DNA, the CDR3 is TGTGCCAGCAGTTTGGGGGGGACTAGCGGGGGACAAGAGACCCAGTACTTC.